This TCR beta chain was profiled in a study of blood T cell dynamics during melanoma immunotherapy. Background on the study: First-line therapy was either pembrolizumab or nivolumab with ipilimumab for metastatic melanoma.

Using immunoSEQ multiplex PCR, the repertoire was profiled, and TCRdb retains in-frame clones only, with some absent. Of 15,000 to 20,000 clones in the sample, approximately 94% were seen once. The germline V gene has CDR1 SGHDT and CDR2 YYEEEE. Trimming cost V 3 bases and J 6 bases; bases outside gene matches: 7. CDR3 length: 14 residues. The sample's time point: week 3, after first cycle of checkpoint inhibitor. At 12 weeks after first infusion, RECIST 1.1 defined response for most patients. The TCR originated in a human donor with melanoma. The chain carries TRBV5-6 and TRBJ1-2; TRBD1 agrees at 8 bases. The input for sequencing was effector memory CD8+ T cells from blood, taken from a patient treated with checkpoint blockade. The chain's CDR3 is CASSSGYRGDGYTF. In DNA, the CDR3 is TGTGCCAGCAGCTCCGGTTACAGGGGGGATGGCTACACCTTC. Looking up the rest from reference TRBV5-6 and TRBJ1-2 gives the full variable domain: DAGVTQSPTHLIKTRGQQVTLRCSPKSGHDTVSWYQQALGQGPQFIFQYYEEEERQRGNFPDRFSGHQFPNYSSELNVNALLLGDSALYLCASSSGYRGDGYTFGSGTRLTVV.